This T cell receptor (beta chain) was identified in a study of lymphopenia after photon versus proton radiotherapy. Study results and caveats: After lymphocyte nadir, photon-treated repertoires showed oligoclonal expansion, especially CD8+ Temra.

Turning to this clone: Its antigen remains unidentified.

Deletions cut 6 bases from V and 5 bases from J, with 18 bases between. The germline CDR1 and CDR2 sequences are SNHLY and FYNNEI. The CDR3 is made up of 15 amino acids. Some clones are missing from TCRdb's copy, which holds only in-frame ones; the method was immunoSEQ multiplex PCR. This table has roughly 64,000 clones, approximately 90% appearing once. This TCR came from a man older than 75 with esophageal cancer. The sequences come from peripheral blood, collected from a patient treated with proton-based radiotherapy. The chain employs TRBV2 and TRBJ2-3; D may be TRBD1 or TRBD2 (6 bases each). The CDR3 reads CASRSLGGFKDTQYF. The CDR3 bases are TGTGCCAGCAGGTCATTAGGGGGGTTCAAAGATACGCAGTATTTT.